The clone carrying this T cell receptor beta chain has ten or more counts. The data belong to a study of CD8+CD57+ T cells in acquired aplastic anemia. Study-level background: Recorded DNA amounts for sorted CD4+ and CD8+ cells had an average of approximately 2.9 ug.

CDR1 is SNHLY and CDR2 is FYNNEI in the germline V gene. V trimming: 7 bases; J trimming: 2 bases; junction bases outside the gene matches: 9. The CDR3 is made up of 16 amino acids. It was patients with CD8+CD57+ cell expansion by flow cytometry who were chosen for sequencing. Investigators profiled TCR beta VDJ and CDR3 from genomic DNA template. TCRdb used MiXCR to reprocess the reads, holding one entry per CDR3 protein. The sample consists of roughly 500,000 distinct CDR3 sequences, roughly a third of them appearing once. The J gene is TRBJ1-2, the V gene TRBV2; 11 nucleotides agree with TRBD1. The receptor comes from a human donor with aplastic anemia. The specimen sequenced was sorted CD4+, CD8+, or CD8+CD57+ T cells (not recorded which) from PBMCs. Here the CDR3 DNA reads TGTGCCAGCAACCCGGGACAGGGGGGAGGGAACTATGGCTACACCTTC. The encoded protein is CASNPGQGGGNYGYTF.